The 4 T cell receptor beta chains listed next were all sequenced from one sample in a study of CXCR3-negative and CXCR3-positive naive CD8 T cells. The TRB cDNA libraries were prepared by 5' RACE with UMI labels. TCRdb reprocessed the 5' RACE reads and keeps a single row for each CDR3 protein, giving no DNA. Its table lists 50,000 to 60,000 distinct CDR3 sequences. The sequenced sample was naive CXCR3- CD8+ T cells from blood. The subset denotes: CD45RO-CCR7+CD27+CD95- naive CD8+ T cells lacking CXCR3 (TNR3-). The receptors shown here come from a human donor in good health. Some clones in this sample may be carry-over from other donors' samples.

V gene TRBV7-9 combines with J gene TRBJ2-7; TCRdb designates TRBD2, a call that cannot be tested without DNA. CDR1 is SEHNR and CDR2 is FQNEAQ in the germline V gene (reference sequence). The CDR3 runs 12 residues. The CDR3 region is CASSSGPGGQYF.

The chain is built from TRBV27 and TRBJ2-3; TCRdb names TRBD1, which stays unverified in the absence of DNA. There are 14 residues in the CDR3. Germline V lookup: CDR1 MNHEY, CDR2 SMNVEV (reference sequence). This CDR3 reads CASSADRAWDTQYF.

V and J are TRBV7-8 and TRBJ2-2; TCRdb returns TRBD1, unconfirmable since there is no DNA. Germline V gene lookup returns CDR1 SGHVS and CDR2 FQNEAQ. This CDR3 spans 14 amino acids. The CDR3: CASRNGTGDGELFF.

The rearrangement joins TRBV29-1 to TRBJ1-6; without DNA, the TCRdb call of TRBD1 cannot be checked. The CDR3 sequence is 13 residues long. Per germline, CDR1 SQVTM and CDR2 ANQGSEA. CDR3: CSARTGGDSPLHF.